The 5 T cell receptor beta chains below come from one sample, sequenced in a study of blood T cells in healthy people across ages (dated by TCRdb to the mid-2010s). Library preparation was by 5' RACE. TCRdb shows the sequencer as Illumina HiSeq 2500. A second about 7 to 11 cycle PCR used a sample-barcoded 5' primer and a J-beta primer mix. TCRdb passed the public sequencing reads through fastp at Q25 and MiXCR, retaining productive beta sequences. When rows share a CDR3 protein, they turn into one entry using the most common DNA and genes. The sample includes 750,000 to 1,000,000 distinct CDR3 sequences, with almost 30% observed a single time. The ten biggest clones cover roughly 10% of the sample. These data were also reused for a study on T cells of mothers and their children.

The specimen was blood. These receptors came from a woman aged 40 to 50 in good health.

V usage is TRBV4-1 and J usage is TRBJ2-3, with D perhaps TRBD2 (6 bases). The germline CDR1 and CDR2 sequences are MGHRA and YSYEKL. The CDR3 has 15 residues. V lost 2 bases and J lost 0, with 9 bases in between. In DNA, the CDR3 is TGCGCCAGCAGCCAAACCGGGGGTAGCACAGATACGCAGTATTTT. This gives the protein CASSQTGGSTDTQYF.

V gene TRBV20-1 combines with J gene TRBJ2-1, with 11 nucleotides matching TRBD2. Germline trimming cut 3 bases from V and 5 bases from J; bases unmatched to any gene: 9. The CDR3 extends over 16 amino acids. Germline CDR1 DFQATT, CDR2 SNEGSKA (reference sequence). The CDR3 sequence is CSASPGTSGGNNEQFF. CDR3 DNA: TGCAGTGCTAGTCCCGGGACTAGCGGCGGGAACAATGAGCAGTTCTTC.

This clonotype has a handful of counts. The chain couples TRBV12-5 to TRBJ2-3; D is uncertain. V shed 4 bases and J shed 6 bases, with 11 bases lying between them. Per the germline V gene, CDR1 is LGHNT and CDR2 is FRNRAP. This CDR3 has 13 amino acids. The CDR3, as DNA: TGTGCTAGTGGTTCCACGTCCATGGATACGCAGTATTTT. This sequence encodes CASGSTSMDTQYF.

This chain joins TRBV2 and TRBJ2-7; the match to TRBD2 covers 11 bases. CDR3 length equals 15 residues. Germline CDR1 is SNHLY and CDR2 is FYNNEI. J was trimmed by 0 bases and V by 8 bases; bases with no gene match: 6. CDR3 in DNA: TGTGCCAGCTGCCTAGCGGGGGGCAGCTCCTACGAGCAGTACTTC. Translation gives CASCLAGGSSYEQYF. The full variable domain, its missing parts supplied by reference TRBV2 and TRBJ2-7, is EPEVTQTPSHQVTQMGQEVILRCVPISNHLYFYWYRQILGQKVEFLVSFYNNEISEKSEIFDDQFSVERPDGSNFTLKIRSTKLEDSAMYFCASCLAGGSSYEQYFGPGTRLTVT.

The chain is built from TRBV9 and TRBJ2-1; 11 bases line up with TRBD2. The DNA end lines up better with TRBJ2-7; the J call may be wrong. The CDR3 has 15 amino acids. CDR1 and CDR2 from the germline V gene are SGDLS and YYNGEE. CDR3 loop: CASSVLAGGYNEQYF. CDR3 nucleotide sequence: TGTGCCAGCAGCGTCCTAGCGGGGGGCTACAATGAGCAGTACTTC.